This record concerns one T cell receptor beta chain sequence. Its antigen is undetermined. Trimming stripped 7 bases from V and 4 bases from J, with 11 bases between. This CDR3 has 14 residues. CDR1 is WSHSY, CDR2 SAAADI, per germline. This record belongs to a study of shared clonotypes between healthy human individuals. Study information: Every donor yielded three CD4 naive, three CD4 memory, two CD8 naive and one CD8 memory plate.

Whole-study findings and limits: Even with large depth, rarefaction showed that sorted-subset sequencing was incomplete. Clonotypes that were shared across a handful of donors made up about 4.5% of naive CD4 clonotypes.

The protocol was immunoSEQ multiplex PCR, while the TCRdb copy is restricted to in-frame clones and leaves out a portion. The sample consists of 2,500,000 or so clones, approximately 94% of them appearing once. Sequenced input: naive CD4+ T cells sorted from blood. Subset given: CD45RA+ positively selected. The rearrangement uses TRBV10-2 and TRBJ1-6; D call uncertain. This sequence was found in a man between 18 and 29 years old in good health. CDR3 DNA sequence: TGCGCCAGCAACACAGCCATGTATAATTCACCCCTCCACTTT. It codes for CASNTAMYNSPLHF.